This T cell receptor (beta chain) is from a study of early stage breast cancer tumors. General study findings and limits: Compared with adjacent normal breast, tumors showed about 2.4-fold denser, more clonal T cells. In about 90% of the 16 patients, blood comparison separated tumor from normal breast.

In this sample, this clone turned up once. The antigen is unknown. Trimming cost V 4 bases and J 5 bases; bases outside gene matches: 2. The germline gives CDR1 LNHDA, CDR2 SQIVND (reference sequence). The CDR3 spans 13 residues. Sequencing used immunoSEQ multiplex PCR; TCRdb keeps in-frame clones, though not all of them. Of over 15,000 clones in the sample, around 82% were seen once. The rearrangement joins TRBV19 to TRBJ2-7; TRBD1 agrees at 10 bases. Sequencing was carried out using blood. The TCR originated in a person aged 65 to 79 with breast cancer. In DNA form, the CDR3 reads TGTGCCAGTAGTAGGACAGGGGGACACGAGCAGTACTTC. Amino acids: CASSRTGGHEQYF.